This passage covers 20 T cell receptor beta chains from one sample sequenced in a study of pediatric ulcerative colitis. Clones were read by immunoSEQ multiplex PCR, and TCRdb kept only the in-frame ones, dropping some. The sample lists around 10,000 clones, over 70% occurring once. Sequenced input: blood. The receptors stem from a girl between 5 and 17 years old with moderate ulcerative colitis.

The J gene is TRBJ1-1, the V gene TRBV19; 8 bases are shared with TRBD1. J gave up 4 bases and V 4 bases, and 8 bases lay outside the gene matches. CDR1 and CDR2 from the germline V gene are LNHDA and SQIVND (reference sequence). This CDR3 is 15 amino acids long. The CDR3 sequence: CASSSPGQGSTEAFF. In DNA, the CDR3 is TGTGCCAGTAGTAGTCCCGGACAGGGAAGCACTGAAGCTTTCTTT. The full variable domain, rest sourced from reference TRBV19 and TRBJ1-1, is DGGITQSPKYLFRKEGQNVTLSCEQNLNHDAMYWYRQDPGQGLRLIYYSQIVNDFQKGDIAEGYSVSREKKESFPLTVTSAQKNPTAFYLCASSSPGQGSTEAFFGQGTRLTVV.

V gene TRBV6-5 combines with J gene TRBJ1-6; TRBD1 matches at 9 bases. With 6 bases clipped from V and 7 bases from J, the junction kept 7 bases outside the gene matches. Germline V gene sequence: CDR1 MNHEY, CDR2 SVGAGI. This CDR3 has 15 residues. This chain's CDR3 is CASSGGTGQNSPLHF. The CDR3 region has the DNA TGTGCCAGCAGCGGAGGGACAGGGCAGAATTCACCCCTCCACTTT.

The V and J genes are TRBV2 and TRBJ2-2, with 10 nucleotides matching TRBD2. Per the germline V gene, CDR1 is SNHLY and CDR2 is FYNNEI. J was trimmed by 6 bases and V by 6 bases; bases with no gene match: 10. This CDR3 comprises 16 residues. The CDR3 reads CASSPILAGAPGELFF. CDR3 DNA sequence: TGTGCCAGCAGCCCAATCCTAGCGGGGGCCCCCGGGGAGCTGTTTTTT.

The count of this clone is one. V usage is TRBV30 and J usage is TRBJ1-5; possible D gene TRBD1, 5 bases. The V gene lost 0 bases and the J gene lost 4 bases, with 13 bases spanning the gap. Germline CDR1 and CDR2: GTSNPN and SVGIG (reference sequence). This CDR3 contains 15 residues. As DNA, the CDR3 is TGTGCCTGGAGTGTTTCGGCCAGGGTGAATCAGCCCCAGCATTTT. It encodes CAWSVSARVNQPQHF.

The chain couples TRBV19 to TRBJ2-1; D might be TRBD1 (6 bases). V was clipped by 7 bases and J by 5 bases, with 18 bases between them. The germline V gene has CDR1 LNHDA and CDR2 SQIVND (reference sequence). This CDR3 is 15 amino acids long. In DNA form, the CDR3 reads TGTGCCAGTACACATTCCAGGGGACGAAACAATGAGCAGTTCTTC. It specifies CASTHSRGRNNEQFF.

Concerning this clone itself: Germline is not matched at one junction end, which may reflect a read error. This chain links TRBV27 with TRBJ2-7; D possibly corresponds to TRBD2 (7 bases). The CDR3 has 12 residues. From germline, CDR1 is MNHEY and CDR2 SMNVEV (reference sequence). The chain's CDR3 is CASSALGGGKWF. CDR3 sequence (DNA): TGTGCCAGCAGTGCGTTGGGGGGGGGCAAATGGTTC.

V is TRBV27 and J is TRBJ2-2, with unresolved D. Trimming took 1 base from V and 0 from J, leaving 9 bases between them. CDR3 length: 16 amino acids. The germline V gene encodes CDR1 MNHEY and CDR2 SMNVEV (reference sequence). The CDR3 reads CASSLYGMTNTGELFF. The DNA of the CDR3 is TGTGCCAGCAGTTTATATGGGATGACGAACACCGGGGAGCTGTTTTTT.

This chain links TRBV7-6 with TRBJ1-1, with TRBD1 matching over 10 bases. The length of the CDR3 is 15 residues. Germline CDR1 is SGHVS and CDR2 is FNYEAQ. The V and J ends lost 5 bases and 10 bases, in that order; junction bases with no gene match: 13. CDR3 sequence reads: CASSQLDRGGSGAFF. CDR3 nucleotide sequence: TGTGCCAGCAGCCAACTGGACAGGGGGGGAAGCGGAGCTTTCTTT.

This clone has just a few counts. The gene calls are TRBV7-9 and TRBJ1-1; the D gene is possibly TRBD1 (5 bases). Trimming stripped 5 bases from V and 3 bases from J, with 10 bases between. Germline loops: CDR1 SEHNR, CDR2 FQNEAQ (reference sequence). The length of the CDR3 is 13 residues. The CDR3 region is CASSDVGDTEAFF. The CDR3 nucleotides read TGTGCCAGCAGCGACGTAGGGGACACTGAAGCTTTCTTT.

The chain combines TRBV6-1 with TRBJ1-1, with D possibly being TRBD1 (5 bases). V was cut by 4 bases and J by 3 bases, with 12 bases left in between. Germline-derived CDR1 and CDR2 are MNHNS and SASEGT. The CDR3 consists of 14 residues. The CDR3 here is CASSVLGEDTEAFF. CDR3 in DNA: TGTGCCAGCAGTGTACTAGGGGAGGACACTGAAGCTTTCTTT.

The chain uses TRBV2 and TRBJ2-1, with 8 bases that match TRBD1. With 7 bases clipped from V and 10 bases from J, the junction kept 9 bases outside the gene matches. This CDR3 contains 13 residues. Germline V gene lookup returns CDR1 SNHLY and CDR2 FYNNEI. The CDR3 region is CASTSARGREQFF. The CDR3 DNA follows: TGTGCCAGCACTTCAGCCAGGGGGCGAGAGCAGTTCTTC.

The genes are TRBV28 and TRBJ2-1, with a possible D match to TRBD1 (5 bases). Germline V lookup: CDR1 MDHEN, CDR2 SYDVKM. Trimming stripped 8 bases from V and 12 bases from J, with 14 bases between. The CDR3 consists of 11 residues. The CDR3 reads CASAGRRVQFF. CDR3 nucleotide sequence: TGTGCCAGCGCCGGACGCAGGGTGCAGTTCTTC.

J is TRBJ2-7 and V is TRBV18; TRBD2 matches at 7 bases. After removal of 0 bases from V and 3 bases from J, the junction contained 8 bases not matched to a gene. This CDR3 spans 16 amino acids. From germline, CDR1 is KGHSH and CDR2 LQKENI. This CDR3 reads CASSPPTRGDYYEQYF. CDR3 in DNA: TGTGCCAGCTCACCACCGACCCGGGGGGACTACTACGAGCAGTACTTC.

V usage is TRBV9 and J usage is TRBJ2-3; D perhaps matches TRBD2 (6 bases). Germline assignment: CDR1 SGDLS and CDR2 YYNGEE. V dropped 0 bases and J dropped 4 bases, with 15 bases sitting between them. The CDR3 is 16 residues long. The CDR3 reads CASSVASGGMADTQYF. The CDR3 DNA follows: TGTGCCAGCAGCGTAGCTAGTGGGGGGATGGCAGATACGCAGTATTTT.

This clone was observed a single time. V and J are TRBV6-1 and TRBJ1-2; D is ambiguous. The CDR3 extends over 11 amino acids. Germline loops: CDR1 MNHNS, CDR2 SASEGT. Trimming stripped 2 bases from V and 7 bases from J, with 5 bases between. The CDR3 DNA reads TGTGCCAGCAGTGAAAGCAGTGGCTACACCTTC. It yields the protein CASSESSGYTF.

This chain connects TRBV11-2 to TRBJ2-1; TRBD2 matches 11 bases. CDR1 and CDR2 from the germline V gene are SGHAT and FQNNGV. V lost 8 bases to trimming and J lost 5 bases; unmatched junction nucleotides: 11. CDR3 length: 16 amino acids. The CDR3 DNA reads as TGTGCCAGCGGAATAGCGGGAGGGCCGGGGGACAATGAGCAGTTCTTC. Protein product: CASGIAGGPGDNEQFF. Filled out from reference TRBV11-2 and TRBJ2-1, the complete variable domain reads EAGVAQSPRYKIIEKRQSVAFWCNPISGHATLYWYQQILGQGPKLLIQFQNNGVVDDSQLPKDRFSAERLKGVDSTLKIQPAKLEDSAVYLCASGIAGGPGDNEQFFGPGTRLTVL.

The V call is TRBV7-9, the J call TRBJ2-1, with a weak D call TRBD2 (6 bases). The CDR3 contains 15 residues. Germline V gene sequence: CDR1 SEHNR, CDR2 FQNEAQ (reference sequence). V was pared by 5 bases and J by 8 bases, with 19 bases between. The CDR3 DNA follows: TGTGCCAGCAGCACCCGGGACTCCCATAGCGATGAGCAGTTCTTC. This sequence encodes CASSTRDSHSDEQFF.

The V gene is TRBV11-2, the J gene TRBJ2-5; D is unresolved. The germline CDR1 and CDR2 sequences are SGHAT and FQNNGV. The CDR3 covers 14 residues. Trimming took 1 base from V and 2 from J, leaving 8 bases between them. CDR3 amino acids: CASSLGWIQETQYF. The CDR3, as DNA: TGTGCCAGCAGCTTAGGTTGGATTCAAGAGACCCAGTACTTC.

The chain has TRBV9 and TRBJ2-3; TRBD1 is a possible D gene (5 bases). Trimming took off 4 bases at V and 0 bases at J, with 12 bases between the two ends. The V gene's germline CDR1 is SGDLS and CDR2 YYNGEE. The CDR3 sequence is 15 residues long. CDR3 nucleotides: TGTGCCAGCAGCCCCAGCAGGGCTAGCACAGATACGCAGTATTTT. Translation: CASSPSRASTDTQYF.

CDR3 bases: TGTGCCAGCTCACCAAGACTCGGACTAGCGGACGGGGGGGATACGCAGTATTTT. Translated: CASSPRLGLADGGDTQYF. The chain links TRBV18 to TRBJ2-3; 10 nucleotides match TRBD2. Unmatched junction bases numbered 14, after V lost 2 bases and J lost 6 bases. Germline CDR1 reads KGHSH; CDR2 reads LQKENI. The CDR3 contains 18 residues. The variable domain in full, completed from reference TRBV18 and TRBJ2-3, reads NAGVMQNPRHLVRRRGQEARLRCSPMKGHSHVYWYRQLPEEGLKFMVYLQKENIIDESGMPKERFSAEFPKEGPSILRIQQVVRGDSAAYFCASSPRLGLADGGDTQYFGPGTRLTVL.